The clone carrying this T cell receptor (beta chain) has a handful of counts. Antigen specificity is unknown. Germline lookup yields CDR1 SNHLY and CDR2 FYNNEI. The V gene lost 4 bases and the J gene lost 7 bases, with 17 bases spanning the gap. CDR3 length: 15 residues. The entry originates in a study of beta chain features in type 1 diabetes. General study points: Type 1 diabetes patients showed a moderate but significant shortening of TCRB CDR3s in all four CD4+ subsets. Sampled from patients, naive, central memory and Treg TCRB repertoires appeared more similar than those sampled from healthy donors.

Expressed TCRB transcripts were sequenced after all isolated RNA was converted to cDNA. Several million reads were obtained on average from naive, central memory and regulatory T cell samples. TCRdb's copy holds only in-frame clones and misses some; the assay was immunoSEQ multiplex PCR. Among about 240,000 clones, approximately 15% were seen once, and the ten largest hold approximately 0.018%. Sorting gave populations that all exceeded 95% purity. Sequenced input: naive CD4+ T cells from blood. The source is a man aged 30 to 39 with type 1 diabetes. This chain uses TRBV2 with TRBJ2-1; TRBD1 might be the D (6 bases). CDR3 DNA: TGTGCCAGCAGTGTCGTGCTAACTACAGGGAATGAGCAGTTCTTC. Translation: CASSVVLTTGNEQFF.